This is a list of T cell receptor beta chains from one sample in a study of CD8 T cells in ankylosing spondylitis. TCRdb re-analysed the 5' RACE reads in MiXCR, keeping a single row per CDR3 protein. This sample carries hundreds of thousands of distinct CDR3 sequences, roughly 10% of them seen once, and the ten largest clones take roughly 0.51%. The source material was blood, either unsorted or a sorted T cell fraction (not recorded which). All receptors come from a male donor with ankylosing spondylitis. Both conserved end residues are part of each CDR3. Each record gives: J gene, V gene, clone size, D gene, CDR3 protein, CDR3 DNA. D genes are given only for firm matches. Not every row has a clone size; where given, it reads once, few, many or a size class.

>TRBJ1-1|TRBV5-1|-|TRBD1
CASSLAPTGVPTEAFF
TGCGCCAGCAGCTTGGCCCCGACAGGGGTGCCCACTGAAGCTTTCTTT
>TRBJ1-5|TRBV6-2/TRBV6-3|few|-
CASNRGHTLNQPQHF
TGTGCCAGCAACCGCGGACATACACTCAATCAGCCCCAGCATTTT
>TRBJ2-7|TRBV15|-|TRBD1
CATSRDRFGTGTYEQYF
TGTGCCACCAGCAGAGATCGTTTTGGGACAGGCACCTACGAGCAGTACTTC
>TRBJ1-1|TRBV7-2|-|-
CAGGSLRGTEAFF
TGTGCCGGCGGATCTCTGCGGGGCACTGAAGCTTTCTTT
>TRBJ2-7|TRBV20-1|-|-
CSAAPGPLGYEQYF
TGCAGTGCAGCTCCGGGACCTCTTGGCTACGAGCAGTACTTC
>TRBJ2-3|TRBV20-1|-|TRBD1
CSAPGQGKDTQYF
TGCAGTGCCCCGGGACAGGGAAAGGATACGCAGTATTTT
>TRBJ2-7|TRBV5-1|many|-
CASSLEHYSYEQYF
TGCGCCAGCAGCTTAGAACACTACTCCTACGAGCAGTACTTC
>TRBJ2-7|TRBV7-2|-|-
CASSLARGKEQYF
TGTGCCAGCAGCTTAGCGCGTGGGAAAGAGCAGTACTTC
>TRBJ2-5|TRBV5-1|few|-
CASSQGWETQYF
TGCGCCAGCAGCCAAGGTTGGGAGACCCAGTACTTC
>TRBJ2-3|TRBV4-3|-|-
CASSLKGADTQYF
TGCGCCAGCAGCCTTAAGGGAGCAGATACGCAGTATTTT
>TRBJ1-4|TRBV5-5|few|-
CASSLPGPDAEKLFF
TGTGCCAGCAGCTTGCCAGGACCCGACGCTGAAAAACTGTTTTTT
>TRBJ2-5|TRBV7-9|-|-
CASSLMFFSETQYF
TGTGCCAGCAGCTTAATGTTCTTTTCGGAGACCCAGTACTTC
>TRBJ2-1|TRBV7-9|-|TRBD1
CATLQGYEQFF
TGTGCCACCTTACAGGGGTATGAGCAGTTCTTC
>TRBJ1-6|TRBV6-4|-|-
CASKAVDSYNSPLHF
TGTGCCAGCAAGGCGGTGGATTCCTATAATTCACCCCTCCACTTT
>TRBJ1-2|TRBV4-2|few|-
CASSQDKETNYGYTF
TGTGCCAGCAGCCAAGACAAGGAGACTAACTATGGCTACACCTTC
>TRBJ1-5|TRBV3-1|few|-
CASSQGHANQPQHF
TGTGCCAGCAGCCAAGGACACGCTAATCAGCCCCAGCATTTT
>TRBJ2-7|TRBV11-1|few|TRBD1
CASSSGTGIGYEQYF
TGTGCCAGCAGCTCCGGGACAGGGATTGGCTACGAGCAGTACTTC
>TRBJ2-7|TRBV7-9|-|-
CASSLGSPSSYEQYF
TGTGCCAGCAGCTTAGGGAGTCCAAGTTCTTACGAGCAGTACTTC
>TRBJ2-2|TRBV20-1|few|-
CSARVGGFGELFF
TGCAGTGCTAGAGTGGGGGGTTTCGGGGAGCTGTTTTTT
>TRBJ1-1|TRBV20-1|few|-
CSASERDTEAFF
TGCAGTGCGTCGGAGAGAGACACTGAAGCTTTCTTT
>TRBJ1-1|TRBV6-1|few|-
CASSSSHGNTEAFF
TGTGCCAGCAGCAGCAGTCACGGAAACACTGAAGCTTTCTTT
>TRBJ1-3|TRBV15|-|-
CATSRGDSSSGNTIYF
TGTGCCACCAGCAGAGGAGACTCCTCTTCTGGAAACACCATATATTTT
>TRBJ2-3|TRBV29-1|many|TRBD2
CSASGRATDTQYF
TGCAGCGCTAGCGGGAGGGCTACAGATACGCAGTATTTT
>TRBJ2-7|TRBV5-1|many|TRBD2
CATLAGGPKSYEQYF
TGCGCCACACTAGCGGGAGGGCCGAAGTCCTACGAGCAGTACTTC
>TRBJ2-1|TRBV11-3|few|-
CASSLEGAVDNEQFF
TGTGCCAGCAGTCTGGAGGGGGCGGTCGACAATGAGCAGTTCTTC
>TRBJ2-6|TRBV11-2|few|-
CASSRTAGANVLTF
TGTGCCAGCAGCCGGACGGCTGGGGCCAACGTCCTGACTTTC
>TRBJ2-7|TRBV27|-|-
CASSLSPQFYEQYF
TGTGCCAGCAGTTTATCTCCCCAATTCTACGAGCAGTACTTC
>TRBJ2-3|TRBV27|-|TRBD2
CASSSALAGGPDTQYF
TGTGCCAGCAGTTCGGCTTTAGCGGGGGGGCCAGATACGCAGTATTTT
>TRBJ1-3|TRBV9|few|-
CASSAVLGSGNTIYF
TGTGCCAGCAGCGCAGTACTGGGATCTGGAAACACCATATATTTT
>TRBJ2-7|TRBV18|-|-
CASSPGTGPREQYF
TGTGCCAGCTCACCGGGAACAGGCCCCCGCGAGCAGTACTTC
>TRBJ1-2|TRBV29-1|many|-
CSVGWDYGYTF
TGCAGCGTTGGGTGGGACTATGGCTACACCTTC
>TRBJ1-2|TRBV7-9|many|-
CASSRTDYGYTF
TGTGCCAGCAGCAGGACGGACTATGGCTACACCTTC
>TRBJ1-5|TRBV7-2|many|-
CASSYRQSQPQHF
TGTGCCAGCAGCTATAGACAATCGCAGCCCCAGCATTTT
>TRBJ1-1|TRBV7-2|-|-
CASSTDGGGTEAFF
TGTGCCAGCAGCACCGACGGGGGCGGAACTGAAGCTTTCTTT
>TRBJ1-4|TRBV7-2|many|-
CASSLAPQTNEKLFF
TGTGCCAGCAGCTTAGCTCCCCAGACTAATGAAAAACTGTTTTTT
>TRBJ2-6|TRBV20-1|few|-
CSAIRTVLSSGANVLTF
TGCAGTGCTATCCGGACAGTCCTAAGCTCTGGGGCCAACGTCCTGACTTTC
>TRBJ1-6|TRBV5-1|many|-
CASSWDGFTLHF
TGCGCCAGCAGCTGGGACGGCTTTACCCTCCACTTT
>TRBJ2-2|TRBV5-1|-|TRBD2
CASSPVPSGSTGELFF
TGCGCCAGCAGCCCGGTGCCTAGCGGGAGCACCGGGGAGCTGTTTTTT
>TRBJ2-1|TRBV29-1|few|-
CSVGFRAGASYNEQFF
TGCAGCGTTGGGTTTAGGGCGGGGGCCTCCTACAATGAGCAGTTCTTC
>TRBJ1-1|TRBV13|few|-
CASRPLRVNTEAFF
TGTGCCAGCAGGCCGCTTCGGGTGAACACTGAAGCTTTCTTT